These 24 T cell receptor beta chains were all obtained from the same sample, sequenced in a study of high-grade serous ovarian cancer treatment subgroups. The protocol was immunoSEQ multiplex PCR, while the TCRdb copy is restricted to in-frame clones and leaves out a portion. The sample yields some 5,800 clones, more than 75% seen once. Tumor tissue was taken before any definitive surgery or chemotherapy was given. The sample was tumor tissue. Source of these receptors: a human donor with high-grade serous ovarian cancer.

A few counts support this clone. The J gene is TRBJ1-5, the V gene TRBV29-1, with 8 bases that match TRBD1. There are 13 residues in the CDR3. V was clipped by 6 bases and J by 5 bases; unmatched bases: 6. CDR1 is SQVTM and CDR2 is ANQGSEA in the germline V gene. Here the CDR3 DNA reads TGCAGCGTAGCGGACAGGGAATATCAGCCCCAGCATTTT. Its protein product is CSVADREYQPQHF.

This clone was seen only a few times. The genes are TRBV27 and TRBJ2-2, with D uncertain. CDR3 size: 13 residues. Germline V CDR1 and CDR2: MNHEY, SMNVEV (reference sequence). V lost 3 bases, J lost 2 bases, and 4 bases lay in between. The CDR3 is CASSLLNTGELFF. Here the CDR3 DNA reads TGTGCCAGCAGTTTGCTCAACACCGGGGAGCTGTTTTTT.

This chain links TRBV6-1 with TRBJ2-7; D perhaps matches TRBD1 (5 bases). Germline assignment: CDR1 MNHNS and CDR2 SASEGT. The CDR3 spans 13 residues. Trimming pared 8 bases from V and 3 bases from J, leaving 14 bases between. The CDR3 DNA sequence: TGTGCCAGCGTGAGCCTAGGGGTCTACGAGCAGTACTTC. Translating it yields CASVSLGVYEQYF.

The chain uses TRBV4-2 and TRBJ2-3; D not resolved. Germline CDR1 reads LGHNA; CDR2 reads YNFKEQ. V shed 0 bases and J shed 5 bases, with 3 bases lying between them. CDR3 length equals 12 residues. This CDR3 reads CASSQDLDTQYF. As DNA, the CDR3 is TGTGCCAGCAGCCAAGATCTAGATACGCAGTATTTT.

This clone has only a few counts. The chain couples TRBV6-6 to TRBJ1-5; maybe TRBD1 (5 bases). Per the germline V gene, CDR1 is MNHNY and CDR2 is SVGAGI (reference sequence). This CDR3 is built from 12 residues. Deletions cut 6 bases from V and 8 bases from J, with 11 bases between. The DNA for the CDR3 is TGTGCCAGCAGACGCCGGGGGGAGCCCCAGCATTTT. This encodes CASRRRGEPQHF.

This rearrangement joins TRBV18 to TRBJ2-4; D unclear. The length of the CDR3 is 15 residues. With 2 bases removed from V and 0 bases from J, the gap between germline ends came to 8 bases. The V gene's germline CDR1 is KGHSH and CDR2 LQKENI. For the CDR3, the DNA is TGTGCCAGCTCACCATCTGGTCTAGCCAAAAACATTCAGTACTTC. Its translation: CASSPSGLAKNIQYF. The full variable domain, its missing parts supplied by reference TRBV18 and TRBJ2-4, is NAGVMQNPRHLVRRRGQEARLRCSPMKGHSHVYWYRQLPEEGLKFMVYLQKENIIDESGMPKERFSAEFPKEGPSILRIQQVVRGDSAAYFCASSPSGLAKNIQYFGAGTRLSVL.

CDR3 coding DNA: TGTGCCAGCAGTCCCGCTAGCGGAGGGTGGTACGAGCAGTACTTC. It translates to CASSPASGGWYEQYF. The V call is TRBV28, the J call TRBJ2-7; 7 bases fit TRBD2. CDR1 is MDHEN, CDR2 SYDVKM, per germline. The J segment lost 4 bases and the V segment lost 5 bases, leaving 11 bases of the junction unmatched. The CDR3 totals 15 residues.

This chain joins TRBV2 and TRBJ2-1; TRBD2 aligns across 9 bases. The germline V gene has CDR1 SNHLY and CDR2 FYNNEI. The CDR3 is 16 residues long. V trimming: 5 bases; J trimming: 7 bases; junction bases outside the gene matches: 12. The CDR3: CASSSVLAGLGNEQFF. The CDR3 DNA is TGTGCCAGCAGTTCCGTCCTAGCGGGGTTAGGTAATGAGCAGTTCTTC.

This chain connects TRBV2 to TRBJ2-3; possibly TRBD1 or TRBD2 for D (5 bases each). This CDR3 comprises 13 residues. From germline, CDR1 is SNHLY and CDR2 FYNNEI. The V gene lost 5 bases and the J gene lost 5 bases, with 11 bases spanning the gap. The CDR3 loop reads CASSLTGRDTQYF. The CDR3 DNA is TGTGCCAGCAGTTTAACGGGGCGAGATACGCAGTATTTT.

J is TRBJ2-7 and V is TRBV5-1; D ambiguous. This CDR3 is built from 16 residues. Per the germline V gene, CDR1 is SGHRS and CDR2 is YFSETQ. The V end was cut by 4 bases, the J end by 7 bases, with 24 bases between. The CDR3 DNA reads TGCGCCAGCAGCCCCGATATCTCACCCCAGGCCTGGGAGCAGTACTTC. Its protein is CASSPDISPQAWEQYF.

The chain couples TRBV7-3 to TRBJ1-2; 7 bases are a match to TRBD1. Per germline, CDR1 SGHTA and CDR2 FQGTGA. Losses at the gene ends were 5 bases for V and 4 bases for J; bases not matched to a gene: 4. The CDR3 is 13 residues long. Written as DNA, the CDR3 is TGTGCCAGCAGCCAGGACAGGCGCTATGGCTACACCTTC. This codes for CASSQDRRYGYTF.

V and J are TRBV19 and TRBJ2-3, with TRBD2 matching over 10 bases. CDR1 LNHDA and CDR2 SQIVND come from the germline V gene (reference sequence). CDR3 length equals 13 residues. Unmatched junction bases numbered 6, after V lost 7 bases and J lost 8 bases. The DNA for the CDR3 is TGTGCCAGTACTAGCGGGGGTGTAGCTACGCAGTATTTT. Translated: CASTSGGVATQYF.

This chain connects TRBV5-4 to TRBJ2-1; possibly TRBD2 for D (5 bases). Per the germline V gene, CDR1 is SGHNT and CDR2 is YYREEE (reference sequence). CDR3 length: 18 residues. Trimming removed 0 bases from V and 6 bases from J, with 22 bases in between. The CDR3 coding sequence is TGTGCCAGCAGCTTGGTCGGCCCGGGATTTAGCATAGTCAATGAGCAGTTCTTC. It translates to CASSLVGPGFSIVNEQFF.

V is TRBV9 and J is TRBJ2-7; TRBD1 matches 7 bases. Germline V CDR1 and CDR2: SGDLS, YYNGEE. This CDR3 spans 13 amino acids. The V and J ends lost 2 bases and 5 bases, in that order; junction bases with no gene match: 4. This chain's CDR3 is CASSVATGDEQYF. CDR3 bases: TGTGCCAGCAGCGTGGCCACAGGGGACGAGCAGTACTTC. The entire variable domain, with the rest obtained from reference TRBV9 and TRBJ2-7, is as follows: DSGVTQTPKHLITATGQRVTLRCSPRSGDLSVYWYQQSLDQGLQFLIQYYNGEERAKGNILERFSAQQFPDLHSELNLSSLELGDSALYFCASSVATGDEQYFGPGTRLTVT.

This clone ranks as medium-sized. The chain combines TRBV7-9 with TRBJ2-7, with D uncertain. The V gene lost 5 bases and the J gene lost 6 bases, with 14 bases spanning the gap. Germline V gene lookup returns CDR1 SEHNR and CDR2 FQNEAQ (reference sequence). This CDR3 has 13 residues. CDR3 sequence: CASSAPGSVEQYF. In nucleotides, the CDR3 is TGTGCCAGCAGCGCCCCGGGCTCGGTCGAGCAGTACTTC.

The chain has TRBV5-6 and TRBJ2-3, with TRBD2 identical over 13 bases. Germline CDR1 reads SGHDT; CDR2 reads YYEEEE. V was pared by 2 bases and J by 4 bases, with 10 bases of the junction left unmatched. The CDR3 runs to 18 residues. The CDR3 DNA reads TGTGCCAGCAGCTTTCGGTCTACTAGCGGGGGGGCCGCAGATACGCAGTATTTT. This gives the protein CASSFRSTSGGAADTQYF.

This clone was seen a handful of times. V gene TRBV6-6 combines with J gene TRBJ1-4; possibly TRBD1 for D (5 bases). V lost 2 bases and J lost 13, with 14 bases in between. The CDR3 spans 13 residues. The germline CDR1 and CDR2 sequences are MNHNY and SVGAGI (reference sequence). CDR3 sequence reads: CASSYTGTWGLFF. The CDR3 coding sequence is TGTGCCAGCAGTTACACGGGGACGTGGGGACTGTTTTTT.

The CDR3 protein is CASSLLLGQSHRWGANVLTF. CDR3 coding DNA: TGTGCCAGCAGTTTATTACTTGGACAGTCCCATCGGTGGGGGGCCAACGTCCTGACTTTC. This chain joins TRBV28 and TRBJ2-6, with a weak D call TRBD1 (6 bases). The V end lost 1 base, the J end lost 4 bases, and 23 bases lay between the germline ends. Germline V lookup: CDR1 MDHEN, CDR2 SYDVKM. The CDR3 runs to 20 residues.

In its sample, this clone was seen a few times. This sequence joins TRBV7-9 and TRBJ1-5, with D unclear. This CDR3 has 13 residues. Germline CDR1 reads SEHNR; CDR2 reads FQNEAQ (reference sequence). Trimming shortened V by 3 bases and J by 4 bases, and 7 bases separated the two germline ends. As DNA, the CDR3 is TGTGCCAGCAGCTTGAAGGAGAATCAGCCCCAGCATTTT. This encodes CASSLKENQPQHF.

The J gene is TRBJ2-7, the V gene TRBV7-2, with a possible D match to TRBD1 (6 bases). The CDR3 extends over 14 amino acids. Germline V CDR1 and CDR2: SGHTA, FQGNSA. Deletions cut 5 bases from V and 6 bases from J, with 17 bases between. The CDR3 loop is CASSKGQLGLEQYF. CDR3 in DNA: TGTGCCAGCAGCAAAGGACAGTTGGGTCTCGAGCAGTACTTC.

The rearrangement uses TRBV5-1 and TRBJ1-3, with a possible D match to TRBD1 (5 bases). The CDR3 is 14 amino acids. Per the germline V gene, CDR1 is SGHRS and CDR2 is YFSETQ. V dropped 1 base and J dropped 8 bases, with 13 bases sitting between them. CDR3 nucleotides: TGCGCCAGCAGCTTGCTGGGGCTGGCGGACACCATATATTTT. It specifies CASSLLGLADTIYF.

A few counts support this clone. J is TRBJ2-5 and V is TRBV5-4, with 9 bases aligning to TRBD1. The CDR3 is 15 residues long. Germline V lookup: CDR1 SGHNT, CDR2 YYREEE (reference sequence). V was pared by 1 base and J by 1 base, with 2 bases of the junction left unmatched. The CDR3, as DNA: TGTGCCAGCAGCTTGCCGGACAGGGGCCAAGAGACCCAGTACTTC. It encodes CASSLPDRGQETQYF.

CDR3 in amino acids: CASSLAMSQVGDTQYF. In DNA form, the CDR3 reads TGCGCCAGCAGCTTGGCCATGTCACAGGTGGGGGATACGCAGTATTTT. The V and J genes are TRBV5-1 and TRBJ2-3; TRBD1 is a possible D gene (5 bases). V was shortened by 0 bases and J by 6 bases, with 17 bases between the two germline ends. The germline V gene has CDR1 SGHRS and CDR2 YFSETQ. This CDR3 spans 16 amino acids. Full variable domain (rest looked up from reference TRBV5-1 and TRBJ2-3): KAGVTQTPRYLIKTRGQQVTLSCSPISGHRSVSWYQQTPGQGLQFLFEYFSETQRNKGNFPGRFSGRQFSNSRSEMNVSTLELGDSALYLCASSLAMSQVGDTQYFGPGTRLTVL.

The chain employs TRBV11-3 and TRBJ2-7; perhaps TRBD1 as D (5 bases). Germline V gene data show CDR1 as SGHNT and CDR2 as YENEEA. This CDR3 contains 12 residues. V lost 3 bases and J lost 4, with 7 bases in between. The CDR3 DNA is TGTGCCAGCAGCTTGACAGATTACGAGCAGTACTTC. Encoded protein: CASSLTDYEQYF.